This is a list of T cell receptor beta chains from one sample in a study of blood T cell repertoires in COVID-19. Generated by immunoSEQ multiplex PCR, the TCRdb table keeps only in-frame clones and is missing some. This sample yields a few hundred thousand clones, of which roughly 90% are seen a single time; about 18% belongs to the top ten. Sequenced sample: PBMCs or T cells enriched from blood (not recorded which). Source of these receptors: a woman in her 30s who had recovered from COVID-19. The CDR3 runs from the conserved cysteine through the conserved F or W. D genes are given only for firm matches. Rows may omit the clone size; those that give it use once, few, many or a size class.

TRBV19	TRBJ2-1	-	TRBD1	CATGQIRTGVLYNEQFF	TGTGCCACCGGGCAAATTCGGACAGGGGTTTTGTACAATGAGCAGTTCTTC
TRBV10-3	TRBJ2-7	-	TRBD2	CAISGPPGGGRDEQYF	TGTGCCATCAGTGGACCCCCCGGGGGGGGAAGAGACGAGCAGTACTTC
TRBV7-9	TRBJ2-5	-	-	CASSHPDRQETQYF	TGTGCCAGCAGCCACCCCGACAGGCAAGAGACCCAGTACTTC
TRBV20-1	TRBJ1-2	once	-	CSASSGGALGYTF	TGCAGTGCTAGTTCGGGAGGGGCTTTGGGCTACACCTTC
TRBV7-2	TRBJ1-2	-	TRBD1	CASSLAPQGGYGYTF	TGTGCCAGCAGCTTAGCGCCCCAGGGGGGCTATGGCTACACCTTC
TRBV12-3/TRBV12-4	TRBJ1-4	-	TRBD1	CASSSGQGSKLFF	TGTGCCAGCAGTTCGGGACAGGGGTCAAAACTGTTTTTT
TRBV21-1	TRBJ2-2	-	-	CASSKAGGLRGDGELFF	TGTGCCAGCAGCAAAGCGGGCGGGCTACGGGGAGACGGGGAGCTGTTTTTT
TRBV7-2	TRBJ2-7	few	-	CASSRAYEQYF	TGTGCCAGCAGCCGCGCCTACGAGCAGTACTTC
TRBV24-1	TRBJ2-2	-	-	CATSDLAGSGELFF	TGTGCCACCAGTGATTTAGCAGGGTCCGGGGAGCTGTTTTTT
TRBV5-1	TRBJ2-3	-	TRBD2	CASSLELAVTDTQYF	TGCGCCAGCAGCTTGGAACTAGCGGTCACAGATACGCAGTATTTT
TRBV6-5	TRBJ1-2	-	TRBD1	CATADRGPYGYTF	TGTGCCACTGCGGACAGGGGCCCCTATGGCTACACCTTC
TRBV27	TRBJ1-6	-	-	CASSLEGGPSSYNSPLHF	TGTGCCAGCAGTTTAGAGGGGGGGCCGAGCTCCTATAATTCACCCCTCCACTTT
TRBV2	TRBJ2-7	-	-	CASHSGANEQYF	TGTGCCAGCCATAGCGGAGCGAACGAGCAGTACTTC
TRBV28	TRBJ1-6	-	-	CASSRPGGQMSSYNSPLHF	TGTGCCAGCAGCAGACCCGGCGGACAGATGAGCTCCTATAATTCACCCCTCCACTTT
TRBV28	TRBJ1-1	-	TRBD1	CATGQGQDTEAFF	TGTGCCACAGGACAGGGGCAGGACACTGAAGCTTTCTTT
TRBV5-1	TRBJ2-1	-	-	CASSFGGDSSYNEQFF	TGCGCCAGCAGCTTCGGCGGGGATAGCTCCTACAATGAGCAGTTCTTC
TRBV5-1	TRBJ2-2	-	-	CASRRRSGDGELFF	TGCGCCAGCAGGAGAAGGTCCGGGGACGGGGAGCTGTTTTTT
TRBV19	TRBJ2-7	few	TRBD2	CASGASGGNYEQYF	TGTGCCAGTGGAGCTAGCGGGGGGAACTACGAGCAGTACTTC
TRBV11-3	TRBJ2-5	-	-	CASSLDLQETQYF	TGTGCCAGCAGCTTAGACCTTCAAGAGACCCAGTACTTC
TRBV28	TRBJ1-2	-	-	CASSLQGNGYTF	TGTGCCAGCAGTTTACAGGGGAATGGCTACACCTTC
TRBV5-4	TRBJ2-7	-	TRBD2	CASSLGLAGAEQYF	TGTGCCAGCAGCTTGGGACTAGCGGGGGCCGAGCAGTACTTC
TRBV7-8	TRBJ1-6	-	-	CASSLFSQGGSPLHF	TGTGCCAGCAGCTTATTCTCACAGGGCGGCTCACCCCTCCACTTT
TRBV11-1	TRBJ1-1	-	TRBD1	CASSLGDRDTEAFF	TGTGCCAGCAGCTTAGGGGACAGGGACACTGAAGCTTTCTTT
TRBV7-2	TRBJ2-3	-	TRBD2	CASSSLAGGMTDTQYF	TGTGCCAGCAGCTCCCTGGCGGGAGGTATGACAGATACGCAGTATTTT
TRBV6-2/TRBV6-3	TRBJ2-2	-	-	CASSAGGTGELFF	TGTGCCAGCAGCGCCGGGGGCACCGGGGAGCTGTTTTTT
TRBV4-3	TRBJ1-4	-	-	CASSQEIGGNEKLFF	TGCGCCAGCAGCCAAGAAATAGGCGGGAATGAAAAACTGTTTTTT
TRBV5-1	TRBJ2-3	-	TRBD1	CASSPGTGGTDTQYF	TGCGCCAGCAGCCCCGGGACAGGAGGCACAGATACGCAGTATTTT
TRBV28	TRBJ1-5	-	TRBD1	CASGGGSTGDQPQHF	TGTGCCAGCGGGGGTGGATCGACAGGGGATCAGCCCCAGCATTTT
TRBV3-1/TRBV3-2	TRBJ2-4	-	-	CASRGEAKNIQYF	TGTGCCAGCAGGGGAGAGGCCAAAAACATTCAGTACTTC
TRBV18	TRBJ2-5	few	TRBD2	CASSPNSGRQETQYF	TGTGCCAGCTCACCTAATAGCGGGAGACAAGAGACCCAGTACTTC
TRBV7-9	TRBJ2-3	once	-	CASSSDWTGVDTQYF	TGTGCCAGCAGCTCCGATTGGACCGGGGTAGATACGCAGTATTTT
TRBV28	TRBJ2-7	once	TRBD1	CASRRTGAYEQYF	TGTGCCAGCAGACGGACAGGGGCCTACGAGCAGTACTTC
TRBV28	TRBJ1-1	once	-	CASSLGREAFF	TGTGCCAGCAGTTTAGGGCGTGAAGCTTTCTTT
TRBV5-4	TRBJ1-6	-	-	CASSLRVGRNSPLHF	TGTGCCAGCAGCTTGCGGGTAGGCCGGAATTCACCCCTCCACTTT
TRBV19	TRBJ2-1	-	TRBD2	CASSVGLAGMDEQFF	TGTGCCAGTAGTGTAGGACTAGCGGGGATGGATGAGCAGTTCTTC
TRBV19	TRBJ2-2	once	TRBD1	CASKVGDRITGELFF	TGTGCCAGTAAGGTAGGGGACAGAATCACCGGGGAGCTGTTTTTT
TRBV9	TRBJ1-6	-	-	CASSSRQTYNSPLHF	TGTGCCAGCAGCTCACGACAGACCTATAATTCACCCCTCCACTTT
TRBV5-8	TRBJ2-3	-	TRBD2	CASSLVLTSGLADTQYF	TGTGCCAGCAGCTTGGTTTTGACTAGCGGGCTCGCAGATACGCAGTATTTT
TRBV19	TRBJ1-1	-	-	CASSTGHRVEAFF	TGTGCCAGTAGTACCGGACACAGGGTTGAAGCTTTCTTT
TRBV5-1	TRBJ1-3	-	-	CASSPNIRSGQPIGNTIYF	TGCGCCAGCAGCCCGAACATACGCTCTGGACAGCCGATTGGAAACACCATATATTTT
TRBV2	TRBJ1-5	-	TRBD1	CASRPQGKGNQPQHF	TGTGCCAGCAGACCACAGGGGAAGGGCAATCAGCCCCAGCATTTT